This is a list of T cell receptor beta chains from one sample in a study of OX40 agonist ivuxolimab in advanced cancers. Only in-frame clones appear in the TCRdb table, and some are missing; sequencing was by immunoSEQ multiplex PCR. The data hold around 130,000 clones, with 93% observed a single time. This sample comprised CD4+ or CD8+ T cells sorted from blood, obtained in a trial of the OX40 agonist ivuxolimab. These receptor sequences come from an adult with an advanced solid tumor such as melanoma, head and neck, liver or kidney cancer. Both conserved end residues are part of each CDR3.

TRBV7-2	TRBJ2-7	CASSPGTGSEQYF
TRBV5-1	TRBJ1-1	CASSPGQGAWTEAFF
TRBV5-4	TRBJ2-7	CASSPGTAVSYEQYF
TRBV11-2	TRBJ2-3	CASSRGGASTDTQYF
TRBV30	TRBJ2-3	CAWSVLGLGSQVPYF
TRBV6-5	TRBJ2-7	CASGRTKSYEQYF
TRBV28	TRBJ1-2	CASSLPGTPHGDYGYTF
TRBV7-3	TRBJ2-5	CASSLSSGGGVETQYF
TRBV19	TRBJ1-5	CASSITGQGAYQPQHF
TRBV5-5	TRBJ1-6	CASSLDGGNWVLHF
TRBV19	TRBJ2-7	CATTERGSGAKQYF
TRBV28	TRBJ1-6	CASRRQGFSPLHF
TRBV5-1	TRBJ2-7	CASSSQGYHEQYF
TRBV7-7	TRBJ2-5	CASSASLRVAGTKETQYF
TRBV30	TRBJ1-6	CAWIPTGGWGNSPLHF
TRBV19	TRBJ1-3	CASCPDGNTIYF
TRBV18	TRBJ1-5	CASSPRGMGVNQPQHF
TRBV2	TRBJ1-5	CASSALSIRSQPQHF
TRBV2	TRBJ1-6	CASRGEYNSPLHF
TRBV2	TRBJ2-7	CASSEFREQYF
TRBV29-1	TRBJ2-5	CSAGRETQYF
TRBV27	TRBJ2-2	CASSSSVLGGELFF
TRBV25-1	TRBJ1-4	CASSEMGENEKLFF